This TCR beta chain was recovered during a study of molecular identifiers for immune sequencing clone quantification. This clonotype was detected ten times or more. Its target is not known. The CDR3 extends over 15 amino acids. V lost 5 bases, J lost 4 bases, and 7 bases stayed unmatched. In TCRdb, the PCR reads were re-called with MiXCR into one record per CDR3 protein. Of approximately 680,000 distinct CDR3 sequences in the sample, about 25% were seen once. General study findings and limits: Even with more than 950,000 naive cells present, spiked Jurkat TCR RNA from one cell was reportedly detectable.

The specimen sequenced was naive CD8+ T cells from blood, with Jurkat cell RNA spiked in. Indicated subset: FACS-sorted CD8+CD4-CCR7+CD45RA+ naive T cells. V gene TRBV23-1 combines with J gene TRBJ2-7; 11 bases match TRBD2. TRBV23-1 is treated as an ORF (open reading frame) with a function not yet certain. This TCR came from a human donor in good health. Some libraries in this study had Jurkat cell RNA spiked in. The CDR3 coding sequence is TGCGCCAGCAGTGATGGAAGACTAGCGGGATACGAGCAGTACTTC. It encodes CASSDGRLAGYEQYF.